These 19 T cell receptor beta chains share one sample of origin, sequenced in a study of T cell responses to AZD1222 COVID-19 vaccine. TCRdb's table, derived via immunoSEQ multiplex PCR, lists solely in-frame clones and lacks some. The data hold some 150,000 clones, with around 90% observed a single time. Sequences were derived from peripheral blood, sampled 28 days after the second dose of the MenACWY control vaccine. The receptor source for this set is an adult who received the MenACWY meningococcal vaccine as a control.

The rearrangement uses TRBV28 and TRBJ1-1; D not resolved. With 6 bases removed from V and 3 bases from J, the gap between germline ends came to 14 bases. The CDR3 has 14 amino acids. The V gene's germline CDR1 is MDHEN and CDR2 SYDVKM. CDR3 loop: CASSPEDMDTEAFF. The CDR3 nucleotides are TGTGCCAGCAGCCCAGAAGATATGGACACTGAAGCTTTCTTT. Full variable domain (remainder filled in from reference TRBV28 and TRBJ1-1): DVKVTQSSRYLVKRTGEKVFLECVQDMDHENMFWYRQDPGLGLRLIYFSYDVKMKEKGDIPEGYSVSREKKERFSLILESASTNQTSMYLCASSPEDMDTEAFFGQGTRLTVV.

The genes are TRBV5-1 and TRBJ2-7; 7 positions match TRBD2. This CDR3 comprises 13 residues. With V trimmed by 5 bases and J by 2 bases, 4 bases remained unmatched. Germline V gene data show CDR1 as SGHRS and CDR2 as YFSETQ. The CDR3 loop is CASSWEGPYEQYF. The DNA of the CDR3 is TGCGCCAGCAGTTGGGAGGGGCCCTACGAGCAGTACTTC.

The gene calls are TRBV19 and TRBJ2-7, with D unclear. V lost 6 bases and J 0 bases, leaving 9 bases between the germline ends. Germline CDR1 is LNHDA and CDR2 is SQIVND (reference sequence). The CDR3 length is 13 residues. The CDR3 DNA sequence: TGTGCCAGTAGGACCTCGAGCTCCTACGAGCAGTACTTC. This translates into CASRTSSSYEQYF.

The chain combines TRBV11-2 with TRBJ1-4, with 7 bases identical to TRBD1. Germline V CDR1 and CDR2: SGHAT, FQNNGV. The V gene end was trimmed by 5 bases and the J gene end by 6 bases; junction bases not matched to a gene: 9. This CDR3 has 15 amino acids. Here the CDR3 DNA reads TGTGCCAGCAGCCGCCAACAGGGGAAGGATGAAAAACTGTTTTTT. Its protein product is CASSRQQGKDEKLFF. Together with reference TRBV11-2 and TRBJ1-4, the CDR3 gives the full variable domain: EAGVAQSPRYKIIEKRQSVAFWCNPISGHATLYWYQQILGQGPKLLIQFQNNGVVDDSQLPKDRFSAERLKGVDSTLKIQPAKLEDSAVYLCASSRQQGKDEKLFFGSGTQLSVL.

This clone has a single count. CDR3 coding DNA: TGCGCCAGCAGCCAAGATGCGGGCGGGACTAGCGTTGCCTACGAGCAGTACTTC. Translated, it gives CASSQDAGGTSVAYEQYF. The chain links TRBV4-3 to TRBJ2-7, with 10 bases identical to TRBD2. With V trimmed by 0 bases and J by 2 bases, 10 bases remained unmatched. The CDR3 covers 18 residues. CDR1 LGHNA and CDR2 YSLEER come from the germline V gene.

The chain joins TRBV12-3 or TRBV12-4 to TRBJ2-1, with 7 bases that match TRBD2. With 6 bases clipped from V and 8 bases from J, the junction kept 7 bases outside the gene matches. The CDR3 length is 13 residues. CDR3 bases: TGTGCCAGCAGCCGGACTAGTTTGTATGAGCAGTTCTTC. This sequence encodes CASSRTSLYEQFF.

CDR3: CAIIKTSGTSYEQYF. DNA for the CDR3: TGTGCCATCATTAAGACTAGCGGGACCTCCTACGAGCAGTACTTC. J is TRBJ2-7 and V is TRBV10-3, with 11 bases matching TRBD2. The CDR3 length is 15 residues. Germline V gene data show CDR1 as ENHRY and CDR2 as SYGVKD. V was pared by 7 bases and J by 0 bases, with 5 bases of the junction left unmatched.

The chain combines TRBV5-1 with TRBJ1-5; no clear D. Germline CDR1 is SGHRS and CDR2 is YFSETQ. V lost 0 bases to trimming and J lost 0 bases, with 7 bases between them. The CDR3 totals 15 residues. The CDR3 spells CASSLGHNSNQPQHF. In DNA, the CDR3 is TGCGCCAGCAGCTTGGGACATAATAGCAATCAGCCCCAGCATTTT.

V is TRBV14 and J is TRBJ2-7, with D perhaps TRBD1 (6 bases). Trimming removed 4 bases from V and 2 bases from J, with 18 bases in between. This CDR3 region has 16 residues. Per the germline V gene, CDR1 is SGHDN and CDR2 is FVKESK. The CDR3 spells CASSRGQTLITYEQYF. The CDR3 region has the DNA TGTGCCAGCAGCCGCGGACAGACATTAATAACCTACGAGCAGTACTTC.

This clone was counted between two and nine times. The V and J genes are TRBV9 and TRBJ2-7, with 8 bases matching TRBD2. The CDR3 is 16 amino acids. V was pared by 0 bases and J by 0 bases, with 5 bases of the junction left unmatched. CDR1 is SGDLS and CDR2 is YYNGEE in the germline V gene. CDR3 region: CASSVGGSGNSYEQYF. CDR3 in DNA: TGTGCCAGCAGCGTAGGGGGTAGCGGGAACTCCTACGAGCAGTACTTC.

This chain links TRBV29-1 with TRBJ1-2, with D hard to call. Germline V gene lookup returns CDR1 SQVTM and CDR2 ANQGSEA. The CDR3 has 12 amino acids. Trimming took 3 bases from V and 6 from J, leaving 11 bases between them. The CDR3 sequence is CSVDRHEDGYTF. The CDR3 region has the DNA TGCAGCGTTGATCGTCACGAGGATGGCTACACCTTC.

The chain couples TRBV6-5 to TRBJ1-1; D is uncertain. V was clipped by 2 bases and J by 1 base, with 5 bases between them. The germline V gene encodes CDR1 MNHEY and CDR2 SVGAGI. The CDR3 has 13 amino acids. CDR3 DNA sequence: TGTGCCAGCAGTTACCGACAGAACACTGAAGCTTTCTTT. Residues: CASSYRQNTEAFF.

This clone appeared a single time. The chain links TRBV19 to TRBJ1-2; the D is unclear. Trimming removed 7 bases at V and 7 bases at J, with 16 bases between. The CDR3 consists of 13 residues. Germline assignment: CDR1 LNHDA and CDR2 SQIVND (reference sequence). This CDR3 reads CASMLGERSGYTF. For the CDR3, the DNA is TGTGCCAGTATGCTGGGAGAGCGCTCTGGCTACACCTTC.

The chain has TRBV30 and TRBJ1-2; no definite D call. Trimming left V 3 bases short and J 8 bases short, with 16 bases between. The CDR3 is 13 residues long. Germline lookup yields CDR1 GTSNPN and CDR2 SVGIG (reference sequence). The CDR3 sequence: CAWRVRGPGGYTF. DNA of the CDR3: TGTGCCTGGAGAGTTCGGGGTCCGGGCGGCTACACCTTC.

This clone was picked up one time. The gene calls are TRBV6-5 and TRBJ2-2, with 7 bases identical to TRBD1. Unmatched junction bases numbered 8, after V lost 6 bases and J lost 4 bases. This CDR3 comprises 15 residues. Germline V lookup: CDR1 MNHEY, CDR2 SVGAGI. The CDR3 DNA follows: TGTGCCAGCAGACCCGGACAGGCGGGCACCGGGGAGCTGTTTTTT. It encodes CASRPGQAGTGELFF.

The genes are TRBV27 and TRBJ1-1; D call uncertain. The germline V gene has CDR1 MNHEY and CDR2 SMNVEV (reference sequence). The CDR3 has 13 residues. With 6 bases removed from V and 1 base from J, the gap between germline ends came to 9 bases. CDR3 loop: CASSKQWNTEAFF. CDR3 DNA sequence: TGTGCCAGCAGCAAACAGTGGAACACTGAAGCTTTCTTT.

J is TRBJ2-3 and V is TRBV9; tentatively, D is TRBD2 (7 bases). Germline lookup yields CDR1 SGDLS and CDR2 YYNGEE. CDR3 length equals 19 residues. Trimming stripped 0 bases from V and 2 bases from J, with 22 bases between. CDR3: CASSVGRGSAAGPTDTQYF. The DNA of the CDR3 is TGTGCCAGCAGCGTAGGAAGGGGGTCCGCAGCGGGACCCACAGATACGCAGTATTTT.

V is TRBV20-1 and J is TRBJ1-2; perhaps TRBD1 as D (5 bases). V lost 3 bases and J 4 bases, leaving 9 bases between the germline ends. From germline, CDR1 is DFQATT and CDR2 SNEGSKA (reference sequence). The CDR3 extends over 12 amino acids. In DNA, the CDR3 is TGCAGTGCTAGTCAGGGTAGCTATGGCTACACCTTC. Translated, it gives CSASQGSYGYTF.

The chain has TRBV28 and TRBJ1-2; perhaps TRBD1 as D (6 bases). This CDR3 is 13 amino acids long. V lost 6 bases to trimming and J lost 8 bases, with 16 bases between them. Germline lookup yields CDR1 MDHEN and CDR2 SYDVKM. Written as DNA, the CDR3 is TGTGCCAGCAGCTACAGGGCGACGGGCGGCTACACCTTC. Translation gives CASSYRATGGYTF.